Listed below are T cell receptor beta chains from one sample, sequenced in a study of early T cells in non-severe SARS-CoV-2 infection. TCRdb passed the 5' RACE reads through MiXCR, listing each CDR3 protein once. Of 60,000 or so distinct CDR3 sequences detected, about 16% appear once; the ten largest clones hold more than 8%. The sample in question was whole blood, obtained at baseline. Receptors were obtained from an adult who was a healthcare worker with PCR-confirmed SARS-CoV-2 infection or an uninfected control (not recorded which). CDR3s include the opening cysteine and the closing phenylalanine or tryptophan. Each record gives: D gene, J gene, clone size, V gene, CDR3 DNA, CDR3 protein. D genes are given only for firm matches. Only part of the rows carry a size: once, few, many, or a class if the clone is expanded.

d_gene: NA; j_gene: TRBJ2-5; abundance: few; v_gene: TRBV12-3/TRBV12-4; CDR3nt: TGTGCCAGCAGTATTGACAGAGAGACCCAGTACTTC; CDR3aa: CASSIDRETQYF
d_gene: NA; j_gene: TRBJ2-7; abundance: few; v_gene: TRBV10-3; CDR3nt: TGTGCCATCAGTGATTCAATGTTGAGTCGGTACGAGCAGTACTTC; CDR3aa: CAISDSMLSRYEQYF
d_gene: TRBD1; j_gene: TRBJ1-4; abundance: NA; v_gene: TRBV9; CDR3nt: TGTGCCAGCAGCCTCCAATCGGGACAGGGGAATGAAAAACTGTTTTTT; CDR3aa: CASSLQSGQGNEKLFF
d_gene: NA; j_gene: TRBJ2-2; abundance: NA; v_gene: TRBV10-3; CDR3nt: TGTGCCATCAGTGAGGGGGTCGGGGAGCTGTTTTTT; CDR3aa: CAISEGVGELFF
d_gene: NA; j_gene: TRBJ2-7; abundance: few; v_gene: TRBV11-2; CDR3nt: TGTGCTGTCGGCACCTCACCCTACGAGCAGTACTTC; CDR3aa: CAVGTSPYEQYF
d_gene: NA; j_gene: TRBJ1-5; abundance: NA; v_gene: TRBV12-3/TRBV12-4; CDR3nt: TGTGCCAGCAGTTTGAGTAGCGGGCAGGGAGGCCAGCCCCAGCATTTT; CDR3aa: CASSLSSGQGGQPQHF
d_gene: NA; j_gene: TRBJ1-1; abundance: many; v_gene: TRBV29-1; CDR3nt: TGCAGCGTTGGGGAGGGATTCGTAACTGAAGCTTTCTTT; CDR3aa: CSVGEGFVTEAFF
d_gene: TRBD1; j_gene: TRBJ2-7; abundance: NA; v_gene: TRBV2; CDR3nt: TGTGCCAGCAGTCAGGGGGCCCCCTACGAGCAGTACTTC; CDR3aa: CASSQGAPYEQYF
d_gene: TRBD1; j_gene: TRBJ2-2; abundance: few; v_gene: TRBV5-4; CDR3nt: TGTGCCAGCAGCTTAGGGGGACAGGGCTCGAACACCGGGGAGCTGTTTTTT; CDR3aa: CASSLGGQGSNTGELFF
d_gene: NA; j_gene: TRBJ2-7; abundance: few; v_gene: TRBV30; CDR3nt: TGTGCCTGGAGTACGGATTCCTACGAACAGTACTTC; CDR3aa: CAWSTDSYEQYF
d_gene: TRBD1; j_gene: TRBJ2-5; abundance: many; v_gene: TRBV20-1; CDR3nt: TGCAGTGCTAGCCTTACAGGGGAACGGCGGCTCCGCGAGACCCAGTACTTC; CDR3aa: CSASLTGERRLRETQYF
d_gene: NA; j_gene: TRBJ2-7; abundance: NA; v_gene: TRBV11-1; CDR3nt: TGTGCCAGCAGCAGGGGCAGGGAATACGAGCAGTACTTC; CDR3aa: CASSRGREYEQYF
d_gene: TRBD1; j_gene: TRBJ1-5; abundance: NA; v_gene: TRBV19; CDR3nt: TGTGCCAGTACTCGTTCCGGGGGACAGAGGAGCAATCAGCCCCAGCATTTT; CDR3aa: CASTRSGGQRSNQPQHF
d_gene: NA; j_gene: TRBJ1-5; abundance: few; v_gene: TRBV5-1; CDR3nt: TGCGCCAGCAGCACGGGACCGAGGAACCAGCCCCAGCATTTT; CDR3aa: CASSTGPRNQPQHF
d_gene: NA; j_gene: TRBJ2-7; abundance: many; v_gene: TRBV21-1; CDR3nt: TGTGCCAGCACCCCCCGGGGAAGCTCCTACGAGCAGTACTTC; CDR3aa: CASTPRGSSYEQYF
d_gene: TRBD2; j_gene: TRBJ2-1; abundance: many; v_gene: TRBV29-1; CDR3nt: TGCAGCGTTCGCGGTAGGACTAGCCTCTCCTACAATGAGCAGTTCTTC; CDR3aa: CSVRGRTSLSYNEQFF
d_gene: NA; j_gene: TRBJ2-5; abundance: many; v_gene: TRBV5-1; CDR3nt: TGCGCCAGCAGCTCCGGGAGCCAAGAGACCCAGTACTTC; CDR3aa: CASSSGSQETQYF
d_gene: TRBD2; j_gene: TRBJ2-5; abundance: NA; v_gene: TRBV29-1; CDR3nt: TGCAGCGTCGTCAGCGGGAGCGAGACCCAGTACTTC; CDR3aa: CSVVSGSETQYF
d_gene: TRBD2; j_gene: TRBJ2-5; abundance: NA; v_gene: TRBV30; CDR3nt: TGTGCCTGGAGTCGGGGACTAGCGGCAGGCCGACAAGAGACCCAGTACTTC; CDR3aa: CAWSRGLAAGRQETQYF
d_gene: TRBD1; j_gene: TRBJ2-7; abundance: few; v_gene: TRBV6-6; CDR3nt: TGTGCCAGCATTTCCGGGACAGGGGACCGTACGAACTTC; CDR3aa: CASISGTGDRTNF
d_gene: NA; j_gene: TRBJ1-6; abundance: few; v_gene: TRBV10-2; CDR3nt: TGCGCCACTCGGGACTCGATGTCCCCCCTCCACTTT; CDR3aa: CATRDSMSPLHF
d_gene: TRBD2; j_gene: TRBJ2-3; abundance: NA; v_gene: TRBV5-1; CDR3nt: TGCGCCAGCAGCCCGCAGACTAGCGCGGGGGATACGCAGTATTTT; CDR3aa: CASSPQTSAGDTQYF
d_gene: NA; j_gene: TRBJ1-2; abundance: NA; v_gene: TRBV5-6; CDR3nt: TGTGCCAGCAGCCCTCCCGGGACCAGAGATGGCTACACCTTC; CDR3aa: CASSPPGTRDGYTF
d_gene: TRBD1; j_gene: TRBJ1-1; abundance: few; v_gene: TRBV20-1; CDR3nt: TGCAGTGCTAGACCACGGACAGGGCTCACTGAAGCTTTCTTT; CDR3aa: CSARPRTGLTEAFF
d_gene: NA; j_gene: TRBJ2-3; abundance: few; v_gene: TRBV2; CDR3nt: TGTGCCAGCACCCGCCAGACTTTTAGCACAGATACGCAGTATTTT; CDR3aa: CASTRQTFSTDTQYF
d_gene: TRBD2; j_gene: TRBJ2-5; abundance: few; v_gene: TRBV29-1; CDR3nt: TGCAGCGTTGTTCCCCCGGGGGGGAGCCAAGAGACCCAGTACTTC; CDR3aa: CSVVPPGGSQETQYF
d_gene: NA; j_gene: TRBJ2-1; abundance: NA; v_gene: TRBV28; CDR3nt: TGTGCCAGCAGCTTATCAGGACGGGTTTACAATGAGCAGTTCTTC; CDR3aa: CASSLSGRVYNEQFF
d_gene: NA; j_gene: TRBJ2-1; abundance: few; v_gene: TRBV12-3/TRBV12-4; CDR3nt: TGTGCCAGCACCTACTCGCGGGCGGGAAACAATGAGCAGTTCTTC; CDR3aa: CASTYSRAGNNEQFF
d_gene: TRBD1; j_gene: TRBJ2-7; abundance: few; v_gene: TRBV5-1; CDR3nt: TGCGCCAGCAGCGAACAGGGGGCTCCCTACGAGCAGTACTTC; CDR3aa: CASSEQGAPYEQYF
d_gene: NA; j_gene: TRBJ1-1; abundance: few; v_gene: TRBV5-4; CDR3nt: TGTGCCAGCAGCTTGGCCGAAACCAACACTGAAGCTTTCTTT; CDR3aa: CASSLAETNTEAFF
d_gene: NA; j_gene: TRBJ2-1; abundance: many; v_gene: TRBV29-1; CDR3nt: TGCAGCGTTGAAAGGGAGAGGCAGTTCTTC; CDR3aa: CSVERERQFF
d_gene: NA; j_gene: TRBJ2-1; abundance: NA; v_gene: TRBV27; CDR3nt: TGTGCCAGCAGTCCTGGGACGGGGGAATCTTGGAATGAGCAGTTCTTC; CDR3aa: CASSPGTGESWNEQFF
d_gene: NA; j_gene: TRBJ2-2; abundance: many; v_gene: TRBV20-1; CDR3nt: TGCAGTGCAAGGACGCCGACGGGTGGCACCGGGGAGCTGTTTTTT; CDR3aa: CSARTPTGGTGELFF
d_gene: TRBD2; j_gene: TRBJ2-1; abundance: many; v_gene: TRBV20-1; CDR3nt: TGCAGTGCTTCACTAGCGGGGAGGTACAATGAGCAGTTCTTC; CDR3aa: CSASLAGRYNEQFF
d_gene: NA; j_gene: TRBJ2-4; abundance: NA; v_gene: TRBV28; CDR3nt: TGTGCCAGCAGTCCCTCGAGTACGGGCAAAAACATTCAGTACTTC; CDR3aa: CASSPSSTGKNIQYF
d_gene: NA; j_gene: TRBJ2-3; abundance: NA; v_gene: TRBV27; CDR3nt: TGTGCCAGCAGTTTCGTTTTAGGCCGCGGATCAGATACGCAGTATTTT; CDR3aa: CASSFVLGRGSDTQYF
d_gene: NA; j_gene: TRBJ2-7; abundance: NA; v_gene: TRBV5-1; CDR3nt: TGCGCCAGCAGCTTGGAGGGGTTTACCTACGAGCAGTACTTC; CDR3aa: CASSLEGFTYEQYF